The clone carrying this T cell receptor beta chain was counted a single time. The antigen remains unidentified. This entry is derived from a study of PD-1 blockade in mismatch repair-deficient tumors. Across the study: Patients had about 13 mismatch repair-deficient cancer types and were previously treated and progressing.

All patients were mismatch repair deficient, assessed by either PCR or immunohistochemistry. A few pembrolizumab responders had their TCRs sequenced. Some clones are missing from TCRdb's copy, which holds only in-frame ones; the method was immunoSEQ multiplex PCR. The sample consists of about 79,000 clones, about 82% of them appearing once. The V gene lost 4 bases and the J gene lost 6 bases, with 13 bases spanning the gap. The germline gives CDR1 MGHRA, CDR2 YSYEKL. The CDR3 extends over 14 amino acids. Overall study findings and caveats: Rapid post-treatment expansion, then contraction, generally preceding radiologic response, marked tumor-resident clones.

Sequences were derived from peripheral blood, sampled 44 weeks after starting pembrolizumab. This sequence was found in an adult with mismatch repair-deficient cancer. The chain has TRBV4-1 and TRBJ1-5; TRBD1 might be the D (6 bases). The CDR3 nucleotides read TGCGCCAGCAGCCGAGGGGACACAGGTCAGCCCCAGCATTTT. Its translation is CASSRGDTGQPQHF.